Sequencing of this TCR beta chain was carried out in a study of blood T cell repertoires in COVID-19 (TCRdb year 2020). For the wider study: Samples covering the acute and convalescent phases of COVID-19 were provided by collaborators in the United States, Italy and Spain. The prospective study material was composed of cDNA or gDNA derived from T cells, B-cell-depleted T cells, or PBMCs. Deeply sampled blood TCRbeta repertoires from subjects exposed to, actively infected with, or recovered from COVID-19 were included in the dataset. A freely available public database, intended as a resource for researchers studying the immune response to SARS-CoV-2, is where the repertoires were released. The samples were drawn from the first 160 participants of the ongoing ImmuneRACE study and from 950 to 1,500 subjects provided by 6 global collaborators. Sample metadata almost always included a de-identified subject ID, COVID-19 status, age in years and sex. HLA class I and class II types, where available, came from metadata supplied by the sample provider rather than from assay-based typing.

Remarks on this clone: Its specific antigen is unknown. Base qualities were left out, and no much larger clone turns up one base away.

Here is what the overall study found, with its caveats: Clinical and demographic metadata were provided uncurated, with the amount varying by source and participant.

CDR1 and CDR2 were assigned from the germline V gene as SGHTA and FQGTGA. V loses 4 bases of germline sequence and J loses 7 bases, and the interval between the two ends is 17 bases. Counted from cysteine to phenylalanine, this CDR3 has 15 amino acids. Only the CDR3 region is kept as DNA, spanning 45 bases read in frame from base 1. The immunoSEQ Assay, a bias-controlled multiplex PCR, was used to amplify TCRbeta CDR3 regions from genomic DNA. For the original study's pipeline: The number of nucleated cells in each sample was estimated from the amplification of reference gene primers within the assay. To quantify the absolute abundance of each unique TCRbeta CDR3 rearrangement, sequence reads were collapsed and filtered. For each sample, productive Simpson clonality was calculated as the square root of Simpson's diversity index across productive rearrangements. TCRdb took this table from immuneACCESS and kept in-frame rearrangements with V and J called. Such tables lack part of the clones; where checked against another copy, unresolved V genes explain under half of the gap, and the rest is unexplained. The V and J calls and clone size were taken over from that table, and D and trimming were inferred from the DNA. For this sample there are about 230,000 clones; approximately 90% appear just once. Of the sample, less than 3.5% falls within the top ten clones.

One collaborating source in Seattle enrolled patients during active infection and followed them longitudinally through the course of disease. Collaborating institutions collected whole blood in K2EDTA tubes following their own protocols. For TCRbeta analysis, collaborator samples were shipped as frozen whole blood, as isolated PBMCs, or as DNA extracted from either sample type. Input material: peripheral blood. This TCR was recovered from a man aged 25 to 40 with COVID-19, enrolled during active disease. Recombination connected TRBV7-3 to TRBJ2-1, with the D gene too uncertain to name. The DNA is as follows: TGTGCCAGCAGCTCCACAGTGGGTCCGGAAAATGAGCAGTTCTTC. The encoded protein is CASSSTVGPENEQFF.